This TCR beta chain was identified in a study of early T cells in non-severe SARS-CoV-2 infection. This clonotype was recorded many times. Each CDR3 protein is one row after TCRdb ran MiXCR on the 5' RACE reads. The data contain tens of thousands of distinct CDR3 sequences, around 14% of them singletons. Germline assignment: CDR1 SGHRS and CDR2 YFSETQ. The CDR3 has 14 residues. Trimming removed 0 bases from V and 7 bases from J; junction bases left unmatched: 5. The chain joins TRBV5-1 to TRBJ2-5; 8 positions match TRBD1. This TCR came from an adult who was a healthcare worker with PCR-confirmed SARS-CoV-2 infection or an uninfected control (not recorded which). The sample taken for sequencing was whole blood. The CDR3, as DNA: TGCGCCAGCAGCTTGGGGCAGGGGGCAGTGACCCAGTACTTC. This codes for CASSLGQGAVTQYF.